The rows below give T cell receptor beta chains drawn from one sample of a study of OX40 agonist ivuxolimab in advanced cancers. Data came from immunoSEQ multiplex PCR; TCRdb stores just in-frame clones and leaves some out. The sample contains around 25,000 clones, about 81% of which appear only once. The sample consisted of CD4+ or CD8+ T cells sorted from blood, taken in a trial of the OX40 agonist ivuxolimab. These receptors were obtained from an adult with an advanced solid tumor such as melanoma, head and neck, liver or kidney cancer. Both conserved end residues are part of each CDR3. A D gene is named only where the DNA matches it firmly. Clone size appears in some rows only: once, few, many, or a class for an expanded clone.

cdr3_nt cdr3_aa v_call d_call cdr3_length j_call clone_size
TGTGCCAGCAAATGGGGGGGTGGAAGCAATCAGCCCCAGCATTTT CASKWGGGSNQPQHF TRBV27 NA 15 TRBJ1-5 NA
TGCGCCAGCAGCCGGGACAGGGGGCTCGATGAGCAGTTCTTC CASSRDRGLDEQFF TRBV5-1 TRBD1 14 TRBJ2-1 NA
TGCGCCAGCAGCCCCGGGACAGGCTATGGCTACACCTTC CASSPGTGYGYTF TRBV5-1 TRBD1 13 TRBJ1-2 few
TGTGCCAGCAGCTTGAGACTAGCCCCCTACGAGCAGTACTTC CASSLRLAPYEQYF TRBV5-4 TRBD2 14 TRBJ2-7 NA
TGTGCCAGCAGCCCCGGGACAGTCTACCAAGAGACCCAGTACTTC CASSPGTVYQETQYF TRBV27 TRBD1 15 TRBJ2-5 NA
TGTGCCAGCAGTGAAGCCGCAGGGTATCAGCCCCAGCATTTT CASSEAAGYQPQHF TRBV2 NA 14 TRBJ1-5 NA
TGTGCCAGCAGCTTAGAAAACACCATATATTTT CASSLENTIYF TRBV7-6 NA 11 TRBJ1-3 NA
TGTGCCAGCTCCCGTACGAGGAGGGGACAGACCCAGTACTTC CASSRTRRGQTQYF TRBV28 NA 14 TRBJ2-5 NA
TGTGCCACCTATCAGCTGATGGGCACCGGGGAGCTGTTTTTT CATYQLMGTGELFF TRBV27 NA 14 TRBJ2-2 NA
TGTGCCTGGGACATCGGACAGGGAGGAACCGAGCAGTACTTC CAWDIGQGGTEQYF TRBV30 TRBD1 14 TRBJ2-7 NA
TGTGCCAGCAGGCCTAACACCGGGGAGCTGTTTTTT CASRPNTGELFF TRBV4-2 NA 12 TRBJ2-2 NA
TGTGCCAGCAGCCGGGGGCAGGGAACAGGCATAAACTATGGCTACACCTTC CASSRGQGTGINYGYTF TRBV7-9 NA 17 TRBJ1-2 NA
TGTGCCAGCAGTGACTCGGCGGGGTCCTACAATGAGCAGTTCTTC CASSDSAGSYNEQFF TRBV6-4 NA 15 TRBJ2-1 few
TGTGCCAGCAGCTTAAAAGGCTACGAGCAGTACTTC CASSLKGYEQYF TRBV7-9 NA 12 TRBJ2-7 NA
TGCAGCGTCGGAAAGGGGGCGACTGAAGCTTTCTTT CSVGKGATEAFF TRBV29-1 TRBD1 12 TRBJ1-1 NA
TGTGCCAGCAGCTTAAGACTCCTGAACACTGAAGCTTTCTTT CASSLRLLNTEAFF TRBV7-2 NA 14 TRBJ1-1 once
TGTGCCAACCGGACAGGGCGGGCGCTTGCGGACACTGAAGCTTTCTTT CANRTGRALADTEAFF TRBV2 TRBD1 16 TRBJ1-1 NA
TGTGCCAGCTCACCCTCGGCGGGAGCTTTAAGGGAGACCCAGTACTTC CASSPSAGALRETQYF TRBV18 TRBD2 16 TRBJ2-5 NA
TGTGCCAGCGGGGGGCAGGTTACAACTAATGAAAAACTGTTTTTT CASGGQVTTNEKLFF TRBV6-6 NA 15 TRBJ1-4 NA
TGTGCCAGCAGCTTGGACCCCGGAACGAGCACAGATACGCAGTATTTT CASSLDPGTSTDTQYF TRBV11-1 NA 16 TRBJ2-3 NA
TGTGCCAGCAGTTTATGGGCCCCCTACAATGAGCAGTTCTTC CASSLWAPYNEQFF TRBV27 NA 14 TRBJ2-1 NA
TGTGCCAGCAGCCTAGATAGGGGGACAGGGGAAGGTTATGGCTACACCTTC CASSLDRGTGEGYGYTF TRBV11-3 TRBD1 17 TRBJ1-2 once
TGTGCCAGCAGTTTATATCAGGGGGCGCCTCTCGAGCAGTACTTC CASSLYQGAPLEQYF TRBV27 TRBD1 15 TRBJ2-7 NA